The 2 T cell receptor beta chains in this list originate from one sample, sequenced in a study of response to subunit inactivated influenza vaccine. One entry per CDR3 protein results from TCRdb running MiXCR on the RT-PCR reads. This sample has about 190,000 distinct CDR3 sequences, with approximately 14% found just once. The starting material was CD8+ T cells sorted from PBMCs, obtained about 5 days after vaccination. The origin of the receptors is a man aged 45 to 65 who received an inactivated influenza vaccine.

This clonotype was picked up a small number of times. This chain uses TRBV27 with TRBJ2-7, with D hard to call. Germline CDR1 and CDR2: MNHEY and SMNVEV (reference sequence). The CDR3 sequence is 15 residues long. Trimming stripped 5 bases from V and 6 bases from J, with 20 bases between. CDR3 sequence: CASSTSPIGVGEQYF. DNA of the CDR3: TGTGCCAGCAGTACCTCTCCGATAGGAGTCGGCGAGCAGTACTTC.

With respect to this clonotype: The junction departs from germline at one end; a sequencing error may be responsible. The chain uses TRBV6-2 or TRBV6-3 and TRBJ2-3, with 8 positions matching TRBD1. Per the germline V gene, CDR1 is MNHEY and CDR2 is SVGEGT. The CDR3 extends over 16 amino acids. The CDR3 protein is CASSPALGTGTDAQYF. The CDR3 nucleotides are TGTGCCAGCTCCCCTGCTCTGGGGACAGGCACAGATGCGCAGTATTTT.